This T cell receptor (beta chain) was sequenced during a study of T cells in Graves' hyperthyroidism and ophthalmopathy. Uncontrolled infection, other autoimmune disease, pregnancy or lactation excluded patients. Amplification of TCR beta CDR3 regions was performed using RNA transcripts as template. The TCR CDR3 was amplified in a first-round RT-PCR using the HTBI primer set. TCRdb re-analysed the multiplex PCR reads in MiXCR, keeping a single row per CDR3 protein. Of 250,000 to 350,000 distinct CDR3 sequences listed, 16% are singletons. This clonotype came up many times. Germline CDR1 and CDR2: DFQATT and SNEGSKA (reference sequence). The CDR3 has 15 amino acids. Unmatched junction bases numbered 10, after V lost 4 bases and J lost 7 bases.

This clonotype originated in a man aged 25-40 years with Graves' hyperthyroidism. Sequenced: blood. The rearrangement joins TRBV20-1 to TRBJ2-1, with TRBD2 identical over 10 bases. The CDR3 sequence is CSATGLAGDWNEQFF. As DNA, the CDR3 is TGCAGTGCTACTGGGCTAGCGGGAGATTGGAATGAGCAGTTCTTC.